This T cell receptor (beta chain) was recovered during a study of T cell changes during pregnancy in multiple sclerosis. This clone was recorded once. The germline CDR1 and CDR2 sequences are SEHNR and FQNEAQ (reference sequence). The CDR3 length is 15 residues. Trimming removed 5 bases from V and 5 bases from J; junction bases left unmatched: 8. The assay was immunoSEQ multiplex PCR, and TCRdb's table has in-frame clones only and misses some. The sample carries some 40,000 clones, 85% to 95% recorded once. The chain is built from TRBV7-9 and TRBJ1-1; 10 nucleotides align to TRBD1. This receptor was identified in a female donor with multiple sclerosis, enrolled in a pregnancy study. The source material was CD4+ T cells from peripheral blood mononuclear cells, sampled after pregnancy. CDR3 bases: TGTGCCAGCAGCCCGAGACAGGGGGCTGCGACTGAAGCTTTCTTT. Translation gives CASSPRQGAATEAFF.